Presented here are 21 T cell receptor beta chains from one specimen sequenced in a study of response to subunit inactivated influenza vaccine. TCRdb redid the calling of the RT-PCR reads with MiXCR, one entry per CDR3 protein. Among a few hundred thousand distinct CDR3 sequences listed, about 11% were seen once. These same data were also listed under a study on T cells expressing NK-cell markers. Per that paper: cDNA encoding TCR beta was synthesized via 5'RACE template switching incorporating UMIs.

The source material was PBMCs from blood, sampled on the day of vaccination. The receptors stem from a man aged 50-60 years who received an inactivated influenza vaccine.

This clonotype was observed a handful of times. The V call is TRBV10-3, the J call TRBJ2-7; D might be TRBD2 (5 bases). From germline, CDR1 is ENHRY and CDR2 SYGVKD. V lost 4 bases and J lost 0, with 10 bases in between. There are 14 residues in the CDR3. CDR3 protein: CAISGGLASYEQYF. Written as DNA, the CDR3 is TGTGCCATCAGTGGAGGGCTAGCCTCCTACGAGCAGTACTTC.

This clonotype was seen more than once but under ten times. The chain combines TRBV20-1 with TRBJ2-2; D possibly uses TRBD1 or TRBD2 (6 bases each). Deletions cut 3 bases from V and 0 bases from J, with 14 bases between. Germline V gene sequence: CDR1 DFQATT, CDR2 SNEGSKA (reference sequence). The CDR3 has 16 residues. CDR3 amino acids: CSARWGARSNTGELFF. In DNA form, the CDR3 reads TGCAGTGCTAGGTGGGGGGCACGATCGAACACCGGGGAGCTGTTTTTT.

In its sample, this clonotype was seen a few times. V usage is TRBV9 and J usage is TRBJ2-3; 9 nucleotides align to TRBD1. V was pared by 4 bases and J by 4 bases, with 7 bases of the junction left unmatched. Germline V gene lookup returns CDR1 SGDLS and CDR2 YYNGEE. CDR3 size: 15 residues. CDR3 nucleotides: TGTGCCAGCAGCCGCCCGGGACAGGGTTCAGATACGCAGTATTTT. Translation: CASSRPGQGSDTQYF. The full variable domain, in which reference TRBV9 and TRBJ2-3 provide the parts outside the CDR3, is DSGVTQTPKHLITATGQRVTLRCSPRSGDLSVYWYQQSLDQGLQFLIQYYNGEERAKGNILERFSAQQFPDLHSELNLSSLELGDSALYFCASSRPGQGSDTQYFGPGTRLTVL.

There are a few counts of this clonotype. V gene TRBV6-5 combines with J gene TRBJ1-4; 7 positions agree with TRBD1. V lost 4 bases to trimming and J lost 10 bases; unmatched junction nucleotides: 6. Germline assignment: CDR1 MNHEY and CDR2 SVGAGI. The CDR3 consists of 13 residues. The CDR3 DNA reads TGTGCCAGCAGTTCGCGACAGGGAGGAAAACTGTTTTTT. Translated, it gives CASSSRQGGKLFF.

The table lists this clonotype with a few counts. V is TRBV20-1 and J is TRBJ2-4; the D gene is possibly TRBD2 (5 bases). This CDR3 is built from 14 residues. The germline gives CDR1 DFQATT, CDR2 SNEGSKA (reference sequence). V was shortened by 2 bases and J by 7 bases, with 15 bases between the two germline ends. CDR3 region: CSARNRVWENIQYF. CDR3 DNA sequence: TGCAGTGCTAGAAATCGGGTCTGGGAGAACATTCAGTACTTC.

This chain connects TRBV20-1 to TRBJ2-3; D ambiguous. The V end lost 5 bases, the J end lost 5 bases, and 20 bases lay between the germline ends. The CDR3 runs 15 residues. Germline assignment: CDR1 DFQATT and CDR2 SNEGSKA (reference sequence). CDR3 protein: CSARNPAGSGDTQYF. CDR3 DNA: TGCAGTGCTCGGAACCCGGCAGGTTCGGGAGATACGCAGTATTTT.

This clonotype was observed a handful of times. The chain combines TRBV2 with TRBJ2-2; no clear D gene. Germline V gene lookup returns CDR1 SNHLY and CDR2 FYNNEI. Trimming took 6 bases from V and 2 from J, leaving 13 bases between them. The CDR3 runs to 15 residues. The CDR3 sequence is CASSRETTNTGELFF. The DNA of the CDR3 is TGTGCCAGCAGCCGCGAGACAACTAACACCGGGGAGCTGTTTTTT.

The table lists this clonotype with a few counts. The CDR3: CSASREAGSNSPLHF. Here the CDR3 DNA reads TGCAGTGCTAGCAGGGAGGCCGGCAGTAATTCACCCCTCCACTTT. J is TRBJ1-6 and V is TRBV20-1, with D possibly TRBD1 on 5 matching bases. Trimming pared 3 bases from V and 6 bases from J, leaving 15 bases between. The CDR3 length is 15 residues. CDR1 DFQATT and CDR2 SNEGSKA come from the germline V gene (reference sequence).

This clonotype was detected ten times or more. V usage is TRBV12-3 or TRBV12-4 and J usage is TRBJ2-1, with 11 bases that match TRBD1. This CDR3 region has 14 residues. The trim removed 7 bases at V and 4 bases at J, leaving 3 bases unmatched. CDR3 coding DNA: TGTGCCAGCACTGGACAGGGGGCGTACAATGAGCAGTTCTTC. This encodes CASTGQGAYNEQFF.

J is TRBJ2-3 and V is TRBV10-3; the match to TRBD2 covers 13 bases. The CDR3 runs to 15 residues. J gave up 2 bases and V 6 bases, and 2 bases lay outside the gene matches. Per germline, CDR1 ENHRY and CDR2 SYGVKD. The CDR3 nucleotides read TGTGCCATCAGCGGACTAGCGGGGGTCACAGATACGCAGTATTTT. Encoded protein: CAISGLAGVTDTQYF.

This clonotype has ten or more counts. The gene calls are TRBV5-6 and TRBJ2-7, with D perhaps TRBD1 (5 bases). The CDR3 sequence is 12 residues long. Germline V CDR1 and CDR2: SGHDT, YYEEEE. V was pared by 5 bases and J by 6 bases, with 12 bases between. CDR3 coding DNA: TGTGCCAGCAGTTCGACAGTTTCCGAGCAGTACTTC. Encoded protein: CASSSTVSEQYF.

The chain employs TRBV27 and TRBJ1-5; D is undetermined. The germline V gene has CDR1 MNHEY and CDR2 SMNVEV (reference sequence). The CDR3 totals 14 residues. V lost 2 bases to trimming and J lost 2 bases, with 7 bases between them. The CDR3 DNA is TGTGCCAGCAGTTTAAGGTGGGGCAATCAGCCCCAGCATTTT. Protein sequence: CASSLRWGNQPQHF.

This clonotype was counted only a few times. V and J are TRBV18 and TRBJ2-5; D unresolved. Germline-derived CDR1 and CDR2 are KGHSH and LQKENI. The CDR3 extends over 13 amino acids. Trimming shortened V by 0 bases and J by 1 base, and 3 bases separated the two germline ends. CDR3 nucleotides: TGTGCCAGCTCACCACCGTTCCAAGAGACCCAGTACTTC. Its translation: CASSPPFQETQYF.

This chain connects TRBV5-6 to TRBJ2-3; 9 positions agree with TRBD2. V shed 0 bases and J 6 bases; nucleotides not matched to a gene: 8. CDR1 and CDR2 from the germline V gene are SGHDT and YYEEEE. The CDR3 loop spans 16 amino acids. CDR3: CASSLVAASGADTQYF. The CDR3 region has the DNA TGTGCCAGCAGCTTGGTCGCGGCTAGCGGGGCGGATACGCAGTATTTT.

The CDR3 here is CASRQGGQPQHF. CDR3 bases: TGTGCCAGTAGACAGGGCGGTCAGCCCCAGCATTTT. The genes are TRBV19 and TRBJ1-5, with D maybe TRBD1 (6 bases). The CDR3 extends over 12 amino acids. Germline V CDR1 and CDR2: LNHDA, SQIVND (reference sequence). V gave up 6 bases and J gave up 6 bases, with 9 bases separating them.

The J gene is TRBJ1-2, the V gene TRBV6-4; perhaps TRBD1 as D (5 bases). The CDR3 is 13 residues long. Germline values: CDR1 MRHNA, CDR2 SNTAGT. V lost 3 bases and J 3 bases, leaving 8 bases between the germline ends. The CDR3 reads CASSEEGYYGYTF. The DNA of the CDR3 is TGTGCCAGCAGTGAGGAGGGGTACTATGGCTACACCTTC.

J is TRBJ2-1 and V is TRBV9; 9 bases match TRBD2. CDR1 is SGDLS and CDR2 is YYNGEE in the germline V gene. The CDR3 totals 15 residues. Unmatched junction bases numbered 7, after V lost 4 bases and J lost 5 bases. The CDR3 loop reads CASSPSGTSNNEQFF. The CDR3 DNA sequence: TGTGCCAGCAGCCCCTCCGGGACTAGCAACAATGAGCAGTTCTTC. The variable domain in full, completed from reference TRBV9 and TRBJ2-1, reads DSGVTQTPKHLITATGQRVTLRCSPRSGDLSVYWYQQSLDQGLQFLIQYYNGEERAKGNILERFSAQQFPDLHSELNLSSLELGDSALYFCASSPSGTSNNEQFFGPGTRLTVL.

CDR3 DNA sequence: TGTGCCAGCTCACCAAGACGTGGAAACACCATATATTTT. This sequence encodes CASSPRRGNTIYF. This chain uses TRBV18 with TRBJ1-3; D gene unclear. V dropped 2 bases and J dropped 3 bases, with 5 bases sitting between them. Germline V gene data show CDR1 as KGHSH and CDR2 as LQKENI. The CDR3 runs 13 residues.

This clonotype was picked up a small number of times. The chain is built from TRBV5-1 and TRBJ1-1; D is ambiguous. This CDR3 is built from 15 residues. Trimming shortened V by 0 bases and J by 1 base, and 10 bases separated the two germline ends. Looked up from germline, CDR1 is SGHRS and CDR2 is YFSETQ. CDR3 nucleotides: TGCGCCAGCAGCTTGGAACTCTTGGGGAACACTGAAGCTTTCTTT. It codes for CASSLELLGNTEAFF.

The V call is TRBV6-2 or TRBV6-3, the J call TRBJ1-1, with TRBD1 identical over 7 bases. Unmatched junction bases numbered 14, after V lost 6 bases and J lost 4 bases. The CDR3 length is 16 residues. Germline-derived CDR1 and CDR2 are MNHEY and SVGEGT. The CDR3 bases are TGTGCCAGCAGACTAGCCTCGCACAGGGGAGGCACTGAAGCTTTCTTT. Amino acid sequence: CASRLASHRGGTEAFF.

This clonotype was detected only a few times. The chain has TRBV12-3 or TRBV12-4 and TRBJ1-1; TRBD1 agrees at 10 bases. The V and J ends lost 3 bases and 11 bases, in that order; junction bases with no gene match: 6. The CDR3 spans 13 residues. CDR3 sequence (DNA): TGTGCCAGCAGTTTCGGGACAGGGGCTTTGGCTTTCTTT. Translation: CASSFGTGALAFF.